This record covers a single T cell receptor beta chain. Its antigen remains unidentified. The sample is drawn from a study of T cell responses to AZD1222 COVID-19 vaccine. The study, taken as a whole, reports: Donors were mostly white British, more females; clonal diversity possibly underestimated.

Profiled with immunoSEQ multiplex PCR; TCRdb holds only in-frame clones, not every one. The table lists over 110,000 clones, about 92% of them singletons. V lost 7 bases to trimming and J lost 4 bases, with 17 bases between them. The germline CDR1 and CDR2 sequences are SGHDT and YYEEEE. The CDR3 is 15 amino acids. V gene TRBV5-6 combines with J gene TRBJ2-2; perhaps TRBD2 as D (6 bases). This TCR came from an adult in good health. The specimen was peripheral blood, collected on day 0 of AZD1222 vaccination. The DNA for the CDR3 is TGTGCCAGCCATGAATTCGGGAGAGGCACCGGGGAGCTGTTTTTT. Its translation is CASHEFGRGTGELFF.